What follows is one T cell receptor beta chain and its context. The antigen is not known. The data were taken from a study of cytomegalovirus exposure and HLA in healthy donors. The study's findings and limits: The classifier reportedly diagnosed cytomegalovirus status with high specificity and sensitivity. Investigators reported around 150 TCR beta chains as tied to cytomegalovirus. Most TCR sequences were rare, but some public TCRs occurred in many donors. Confirmation in vitro established that a few CMV-associated chains were specific for CMV antigens.

CDR1 is SGHRS and CDR2 is YFSETQ in the germline V gene. CDR3 length: 14 amino acids. Between the trimmed V and J ends, which lost 5 bases and 5 bases, there was a span of 16 bases. Sequencing was performed with immunoSEQ multiplex PCR; in TCRdb, only in-frame clones are kept and a portion is missing. The table records tens of thousands of clones, roughly 94% of them present only once. The sequenced sample was PBMCs. This TCR was sampled from a man younger than 35 in good health and CMV-seropositive. The chain recombines TRBV5-1 with TRBJ1-2; D may be TRBD1 (6 bases). The CDR3: CASSLSGTSYGYTF. The CDR3 DNA reads as TGCGCCAGCAGTTTATCCGGGACATCGTATGGCTACACCTTC. The entire variable domain, with the rest obtained from reference TRBV5-1 and TRBJ1-2, is as follows: KAGVTQTPRYLIKTRGQQVTLSCSPISGHRSVSWYQQTPGQGLQFLFEYFSETQRNKGNFPGRFSGRQFSNSRSEMNVSTLELGDSALYLCASSLSGTSYGYTFGSGTRLTVV.